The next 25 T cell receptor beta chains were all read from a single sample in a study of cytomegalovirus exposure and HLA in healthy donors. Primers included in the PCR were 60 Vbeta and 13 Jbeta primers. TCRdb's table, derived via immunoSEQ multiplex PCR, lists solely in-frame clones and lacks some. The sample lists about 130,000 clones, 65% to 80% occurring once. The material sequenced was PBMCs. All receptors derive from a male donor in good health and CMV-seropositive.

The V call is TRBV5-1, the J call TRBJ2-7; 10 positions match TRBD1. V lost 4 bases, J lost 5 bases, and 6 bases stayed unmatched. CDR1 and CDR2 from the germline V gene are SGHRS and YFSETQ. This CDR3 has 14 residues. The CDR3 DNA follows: TGCGCCAGCAGCACCGGGGACAGGGGAAACGAGCAGTACTTC. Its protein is CASSTGDRGNEQYF.

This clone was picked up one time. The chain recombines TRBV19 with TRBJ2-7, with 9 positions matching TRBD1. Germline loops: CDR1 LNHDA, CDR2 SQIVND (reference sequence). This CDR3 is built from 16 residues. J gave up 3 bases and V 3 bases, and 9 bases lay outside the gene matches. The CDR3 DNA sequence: TGTGCCAGTAGTATCGGAGGGGGGACAGGGAGCTACGAGCAGTACTTC. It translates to CASSIGGGTGSYEQYF.

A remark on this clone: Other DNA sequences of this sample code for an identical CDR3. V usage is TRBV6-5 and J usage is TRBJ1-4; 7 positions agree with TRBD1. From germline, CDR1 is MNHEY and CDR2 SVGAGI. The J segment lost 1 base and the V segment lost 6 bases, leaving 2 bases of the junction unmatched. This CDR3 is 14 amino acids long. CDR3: CASSPGGTNEKLFF. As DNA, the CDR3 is TGTGCCAGCAGCCCAGGGGGAACTAATGAAAAACTGTTTTTT.

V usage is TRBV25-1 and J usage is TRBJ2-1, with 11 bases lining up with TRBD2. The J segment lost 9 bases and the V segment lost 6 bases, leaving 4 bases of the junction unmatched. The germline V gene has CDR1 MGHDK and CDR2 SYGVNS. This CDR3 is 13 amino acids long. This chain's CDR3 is CASRPTSGSEQFF. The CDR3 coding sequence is TGTGCCAGCAGGCCAACTAGCGGGAGTGAGCAGTTCTTC.

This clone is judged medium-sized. The CDR3 sequence: CASSEGTGGSYEQYF. CDR3 coding DNA: TGTGCCAGCAGTGAAGGGACAGGGGGCTCCTACGAGCAGTACTTC. V gene TRBV6-1 combines with J gene TRBJ2-7, with 10 positions matching TRBD1. Germline lookup yields CDR1 MNHNS and CDR2 SASEGT. The CDR3 is 15 amino acids. The junction had 0 bases not matched to a gene; V was cut back by 1 base and J by 0 bases.

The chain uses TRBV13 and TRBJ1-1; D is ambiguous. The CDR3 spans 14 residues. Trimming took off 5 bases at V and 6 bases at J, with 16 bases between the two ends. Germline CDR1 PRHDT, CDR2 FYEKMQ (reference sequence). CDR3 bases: TGTGCCAGCAGCCGTCAGCGGGCGCGGGCTGAAGCTTTCTTT. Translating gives CASSRQRARAEAFF.

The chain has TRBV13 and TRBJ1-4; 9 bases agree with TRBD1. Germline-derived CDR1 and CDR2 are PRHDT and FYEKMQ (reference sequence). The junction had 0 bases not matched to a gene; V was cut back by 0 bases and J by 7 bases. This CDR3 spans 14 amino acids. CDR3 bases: TGTGCCAGCAGCTTAGGGACAGGGGGTGAAAAACTGTTTTTT. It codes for CASSLGTGGEKLFF.

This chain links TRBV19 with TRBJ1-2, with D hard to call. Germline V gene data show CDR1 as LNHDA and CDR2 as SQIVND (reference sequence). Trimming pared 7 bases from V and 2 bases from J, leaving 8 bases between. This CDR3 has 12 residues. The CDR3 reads CASKEGNYGYTF. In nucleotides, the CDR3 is TGTGCCAGTAAGGAGGGAAACTATGGCTACACCTTC.

CDR3 amino acids: CASSLSTSGQETQYF. CDR3 DNA: TGTGCCAGCAGCTTATCGACTAGCGGGCAAGAGACCCAGTACTTC. V is TRBV7-9 and J is TRBJ2-5, with 10 nucleotides matching TRBD2. V lost 2 bases to trimming and J lost 2 bases; unmatched junction nucleotides: 2. This CDR3 is 15 amino acids long. CDR1 and CDR2 (germline): SEHNR, FQNEAQ (reference sequence).

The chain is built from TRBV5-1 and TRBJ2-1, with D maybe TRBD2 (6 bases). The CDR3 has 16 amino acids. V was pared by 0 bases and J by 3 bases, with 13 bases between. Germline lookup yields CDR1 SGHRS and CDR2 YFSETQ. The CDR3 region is CASSLVGGKGYNEQFF. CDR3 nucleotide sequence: TGCGCCAGCAGCTTGGTGGGCGGGAAGGGCTACAATGAGCAGTTCTTC.

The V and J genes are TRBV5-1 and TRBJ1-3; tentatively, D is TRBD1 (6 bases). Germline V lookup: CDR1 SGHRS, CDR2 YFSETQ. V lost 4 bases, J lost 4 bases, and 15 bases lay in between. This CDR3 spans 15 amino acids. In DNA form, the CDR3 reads TGCGCCAGCAGCCCGGGACAAAAGCCCGGAAACACCATATATTTT. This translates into CASSPGQKPGNTIYF.

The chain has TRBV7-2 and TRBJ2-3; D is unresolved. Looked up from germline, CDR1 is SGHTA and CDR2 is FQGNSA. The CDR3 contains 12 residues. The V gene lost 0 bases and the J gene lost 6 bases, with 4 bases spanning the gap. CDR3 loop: CASSLASDTQYF. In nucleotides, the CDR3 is TGTGCCAGCAGCTTAGCATCGGATACGCAGTATTTT. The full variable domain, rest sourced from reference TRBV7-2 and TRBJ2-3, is GAGVSQSPSNKVTEKGKDVELRCDPISGHTALYWYRQSLGQGLEFLIYFQGNSAPDKSGLPSDRFSAERTGGSVSTLTIQRTQQEDSAVYLCASSLASDTQYFGPGTRLTVL.

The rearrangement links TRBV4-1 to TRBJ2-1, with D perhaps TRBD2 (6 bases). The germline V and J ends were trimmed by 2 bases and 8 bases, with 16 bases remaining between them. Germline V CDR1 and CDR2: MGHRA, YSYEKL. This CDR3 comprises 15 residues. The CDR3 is CASSQLWGGEDEQFF. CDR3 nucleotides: TGCGCCAGCAGCCAACTTTGGGGCGGGGAAGATGAGCAGTTCTTC.

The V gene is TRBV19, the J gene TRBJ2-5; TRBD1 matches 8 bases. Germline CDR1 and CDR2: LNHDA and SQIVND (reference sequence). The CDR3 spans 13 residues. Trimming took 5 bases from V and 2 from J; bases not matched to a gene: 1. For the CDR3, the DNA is TGTGCCAGTAGTGGGACAGGACAAGAGACCCAGTACTTC. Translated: CASSGTGQETQYF.

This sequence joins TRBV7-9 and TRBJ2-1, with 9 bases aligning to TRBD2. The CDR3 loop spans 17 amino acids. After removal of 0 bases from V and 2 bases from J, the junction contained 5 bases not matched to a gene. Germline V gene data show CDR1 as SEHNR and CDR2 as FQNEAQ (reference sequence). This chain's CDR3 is CASSLARASGTYNEQFF. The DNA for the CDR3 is TGTGCCAGCAGCTTAGCCCGAGCTAGCGGGACCTACAATGAGCAGTTCTTC.

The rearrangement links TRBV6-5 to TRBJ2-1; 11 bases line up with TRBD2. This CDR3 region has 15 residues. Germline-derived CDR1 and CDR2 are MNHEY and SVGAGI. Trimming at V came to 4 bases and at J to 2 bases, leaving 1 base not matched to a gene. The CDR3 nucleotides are TGTGCCAGCAGTTTGGGACTAGCGGCCTACAATGAGCAGTTCTTC. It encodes CASSLGLAAYNEQFF.

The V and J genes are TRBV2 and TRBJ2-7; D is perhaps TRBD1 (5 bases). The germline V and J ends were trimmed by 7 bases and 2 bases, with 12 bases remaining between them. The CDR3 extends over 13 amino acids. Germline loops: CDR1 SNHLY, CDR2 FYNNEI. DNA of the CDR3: TGTGCCAGCATAGGGGATCCCCCCTACGAGCAGTACTTC. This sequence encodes CASIGDPPYEQYF.

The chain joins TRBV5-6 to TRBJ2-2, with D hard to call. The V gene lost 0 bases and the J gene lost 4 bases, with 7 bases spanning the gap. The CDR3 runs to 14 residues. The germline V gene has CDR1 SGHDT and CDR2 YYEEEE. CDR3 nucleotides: TGTGCCAGCAGCTTGGGCAGTGTCACCGGGGAGCTGTTTTTT. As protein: CASSLGSVTGELFF.

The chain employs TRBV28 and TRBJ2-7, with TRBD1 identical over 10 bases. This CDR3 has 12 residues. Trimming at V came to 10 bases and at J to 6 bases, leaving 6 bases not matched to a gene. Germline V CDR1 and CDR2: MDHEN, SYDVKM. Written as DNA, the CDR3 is TGTGCCACCAGACAGGGGGCGTTCGAGCAGTACTTC. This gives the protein CATRQGAFEQYF.

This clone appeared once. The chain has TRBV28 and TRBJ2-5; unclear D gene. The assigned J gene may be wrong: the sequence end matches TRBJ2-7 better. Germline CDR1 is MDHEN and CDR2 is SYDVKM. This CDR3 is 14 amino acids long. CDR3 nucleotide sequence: TGTGCCAGCAGTCCCGGAACGGGTCCCTACGAGCAGTACTTC. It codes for CASSPGTGPYEQYF.

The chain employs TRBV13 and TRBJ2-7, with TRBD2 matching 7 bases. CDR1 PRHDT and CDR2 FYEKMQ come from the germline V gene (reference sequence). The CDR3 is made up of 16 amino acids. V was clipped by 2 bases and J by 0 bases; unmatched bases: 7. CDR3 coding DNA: TGTGCCAGCAGCTTACGGGATAGCGGGTCCTCCTACGAGCAGTACTTC. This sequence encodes CASSLRDSGSSYEQYF.

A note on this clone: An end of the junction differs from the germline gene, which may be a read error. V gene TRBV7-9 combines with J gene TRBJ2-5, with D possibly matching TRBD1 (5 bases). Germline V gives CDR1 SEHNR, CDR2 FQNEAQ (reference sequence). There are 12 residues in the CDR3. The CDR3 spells CSSSFRAETQYF. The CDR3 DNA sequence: TGTTCCAGCAGCTTCAGGGCGGAGACCCAGTACTTC.

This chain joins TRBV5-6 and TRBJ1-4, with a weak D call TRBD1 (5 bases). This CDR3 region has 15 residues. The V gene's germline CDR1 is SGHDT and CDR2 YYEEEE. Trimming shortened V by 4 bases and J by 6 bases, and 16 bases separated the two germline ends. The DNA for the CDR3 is TGTGCCAGCAGCATATCCGGGACGGGGGATGAAAAACTGTTTTTT. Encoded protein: CASSISGTGDEKLFF.

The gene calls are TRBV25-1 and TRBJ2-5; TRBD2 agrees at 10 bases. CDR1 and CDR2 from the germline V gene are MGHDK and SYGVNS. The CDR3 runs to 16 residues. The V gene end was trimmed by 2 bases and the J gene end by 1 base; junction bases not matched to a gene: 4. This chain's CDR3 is CASSEGIAGGQETQYF. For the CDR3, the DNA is TGTGCCAGCAGTGAAGGGATAGCGGGGGGCCAAGAGACCCAGTACTTC.

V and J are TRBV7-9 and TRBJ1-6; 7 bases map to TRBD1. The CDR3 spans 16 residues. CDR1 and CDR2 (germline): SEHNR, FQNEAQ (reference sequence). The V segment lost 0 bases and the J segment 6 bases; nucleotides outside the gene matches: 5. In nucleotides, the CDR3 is TGTGCCAGCAGCTTAGCGGCCGGGACAGCTAATTCACCCCTCCACTTT. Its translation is CASSLAAGTANSPLHF.